This T cell receptor beta chain was captured in a study of persistence of HIV-infected CD4 T cells. Study-level results: Bulk TCR data could not be restricted to HIV-1-infected CMV-responding cells.

The immunoSEQ assay was version 4, run in survey mode. Using immunoSEQ multiplex PCR, the repertoire was profiled, and TCRdb retains in-frame clones only, with some absent. Of 35,000 to 45,000 clones listed, around 89% are singletons. CDR1 is MNHEY and CDR2 is SVGAGI in the germline V gene. Trimming removed 2 bases at V and 5 bases at J, with 18 bases between. The CDR3 is 16 residues long. A word on this clone: Its specificity is unknown.

This nonspecific control used anti-CD3/anti-CD28 bead stimulation of CD4+ T cells. Responding CD4+ T cells were sorted by upregulation of both CD40 ligand and CD69. For about 17 hours, CD8-depleted PBMCs received anti-CD28/CD49d costimulation, a CD40-blocking antibody and enfuvirtide. The V gene is TRBV6-5, the J gene TRBJ1-1, with TRBD1 as a possible D gene (6 bases). This material consisted of CD4+ T cells sorted from PBMCs after roughly 17-hour stimulation, taken from a patient who received antiretroviral therapy. The receptor comes from an adult woman with HIV who was CMV-seropositive. The CDR3 reads CASSYGWRGRKTEAFF. The CDR3 DNA is TGTGCCAGCAGTTACGGTTGGCGGGGGCGGAAGACTGAAGCTTTCTTT.